The entry below describes one T cell receptor beta chain. Its antigen is not identified. Germline CDR1 is MNHEY and CDR2 is SVGAGI. This CDR3 is 15 amino acids long. V was cut by 2 bases and J by 3 bases, with 13 bases left in between. The sample is drawn from a study of blood T cells in healthy people across ages. Study-level information: About one barcoded TCR beta cDNA was captured per two T cells. Study outcomes and limitations: As naive T cell percentage varied, TCR beta diversity correlated strongly with it.

Through a sample-barcoded 5' primer and a J-beta primer mix, a second PCR was run for 7 to 11 cycles. Each CDR3 protein is one row after TCRdb ran MiXCR on the 5' RACE reads. This sample carries some 1,000,000 distinct CDR3 sequences, under 30% of them seen once, and the ten largest clones take around 0.75%. The sample also formed part of further work on T cells of mothers and their children. That report notes: Extraction yielded RNA that went, in full, into cDNA synthesis at roughly 1.4 ug per 15 ul. Persistent microchimeric T cell clones were not found at ~100 per million sensitivity.

The sample consisted of blood. This receptor was identified in a girl aged 2 to 10 in good health. The rearrangement uses TRBV6-5 and TRBJ2-5; D remains unclear. CDR3 protein: CASSYRVRGEETQYF. In DNA, the CDR3 is TGTGCCAGCAGTTACCGCGTCCGTGGGGAAGAGACCCAGTACTTC.